This TCR beta chain emerged from a study of T cell repertoires in cytomegalovirus infection. Across the study: Recently identified HLA-C-restricted CMV epitopes and well-studied HLA-B-restricted CMV epitopes were used by the study. The public TCR beta signatures pointed to both CMV infection and matching HLA type.

Overall study results and limits: CMV-specific HLA-C-restricted TCR beta clonotypes dominated the ex vivo response. People with CMV and the relevant HLA were identified by cumulative public TCR beta family frequency.

One entry per CDR3 protein, called by TCRdb with MiXCR from the reads. The sample lists about 920,000 distinct CDR3 sequences, around 30% occurring once. This clonotype was seen repeatedly, ten times or more. What it binds is unknown. Germline assignment: CDR1 SGHVS and CDR2 FQNEAQ. Trimming cost V 1 base and J 1 base, with 8 bases left between them. This CDR3 region has 15 residues. This sequence joins TRBV7-8 and TRBJ2-1; D tentatively reads TRBD1 or TRBD2 (5 bases each). The source material was cultured CD8+ T cells from PBMCs, sampled from culture after CMV antigen stimulation. This sequence originates from a human donor in good health (CMV status not recorded). Some clones in this sample may be carry-over from other donors' samples. CDR3 in DNA: TGTGCCAGCAGCTTAGTCGAGGGGTCCTACAATGAGCAGTTCTTC. It specifies CASSLVEGSYNEQFF.